This T cell receptor (beta chain) appears in the sequencing data of a study of cytomegalovirus exposure and HLA in healthy donors. Notes on the study in general: Most TCR sequences showed up rarely, but some public TCRs showed up in many donors. Prior analysis indicated that the majority of TCR beta V segments exhibited productivity approximately 90% or approximately 30% of the time. Several top significant clusters appeared, in a later analysis, to be linked to common viral pathogens.

Comment on this clone: Antigen: not known.

Primers included in the PCR were 60 Vbeta and 13 Jbeta primers. Sequenced by immunoSEQ multiplex PCR; TCRdb stores in-frame clones only, minus some. The sample totals around 200,000 clones. The CDR3 length is 16 residues. CDR1 and CDR2 (germline): MNHEY, SVGAGI. J gave up 3 bases and V 4 bases, and 7 bases lay outside the gene matches. The sequenced sample was PBMCs. The rearrangement joins TRBV6-5 to TRBJ1-2; 11 positions match TRBD1. This TCR was sampled from a woman aged 30 to 39 in good health and CMV-seropositive. This CDR3 is CASSLSRTGGYYGYTF. For the CDR3, the DNA is TGTGCCAGCAGTTTATCTAGGACAGGGGGCTACTATGGCTACACCTTC.